A selection of T cell receptor beta chains follows, all from one sample in a study of T cell repertoires in cytomegalovirus infection. One entry per CDR3 protein results from TCRdb running MiXCR on the reads. The table shows some 350,000 distinct CDR3 sequences, with 15% to 20% occurring only once. Sequenced: PBMCs. These receptors were taken from a human donor in good health (CMV status not recorded). Some clones in this sample may be carry-over from other donors' samples. Each CDR3 is given with its conserved first and last residue. The D gene is left open where the match is weak. Only part of the rows carry a size: once, few, many, or a class if the clone is expanded.

clone size,J gene,V gene,D gene,CDR3 protein,CDR3 DNA
few,TRBJ2-5,TRBV4-2,-,CASSQDGGAFGETQYF,TGTGCCAGCAGCCAAGATGGGGGGGCGTTTGGGGAGACCCAGTACTTC
few,TRBJ2-7,TRBV3-1,-,CASSPLTESSYEQYF,TGTGCCAGCAGCCCCCTGACAGAGAGCTCCTACGAGCAGTACTTC
-,TRBJ1-3,TRBV5-5,-,CASSPDPTSGNTIYF,TGTGCCAGCAGCCCGGACCCTACCTCTGGAAACACCATATATTTT
many,TRBJ1-3,TRBV7-2,-,CASSHRDNAFRGNTIYF,TGTGCCAGCAGCCACCGGGACAATGCTTTTAGGGGAAACACCATATATTTT
many,TRBJ1-1,TRBV10-2,-,CASSGSGGRGATEAFF,TGCGCCAGCAGTGGTTCTGGGGGGCGCGGAGCCACTGAAGCTTTCTTT
few,TRBJ2-1,TRBV20-1,-,CSADYSRHNEQFF,TGCAGTGCGGATTATAGCAGACACAATGAGCAGTTCTTC
many,TRBJ2-5,TRBV12-3/TRBV12-4,-,CASSMGLSGTQYF,TGTGCCAGCAGCATGGGACTTTCGGGGACCCAGTACTTC
-,TRBJ1-1,TRBV7-9,TRBD1,CAGGGFTEAFF,TGTGCCGGAGGGGGCTTCACTGAAGCTTTCTTT
many,TRBJ2-3,TRBV11-3,-,CASSPAAASADTQYF,TGTGCCAGCAGTCCTGCCGCAGCAAGCGCAGATACGCAGTATTTT
few,TRBJ2-1,TRBV7-9,TRBD2,CASSLRLATYNEQFF,TGTGCCAGCAGCTTACGACTAGCTACCTACAATGAGCAGTTCTTC
-,TRBJ2-1,TRBV11-1,-,CASSLVGTYSGEQFF,TGTGCCAGCAGCTTAGTTGGGACCTACTCAGGGGAGCAGTTCTTC
many,TRBJ1-5,TRBV7-2,TRBD1,CASSITGTGDSNQPQHF,TGTGCCAGCAGCATAACCGGGACAGGGGATAGCAATCAGCCCCAGCATTTT
few,TRBJ2-2,TRBV6-2/TRBV6-3,-,CASSYGANSKNTGELFF,TGTGCCAGCAGTTACGGCGCGAATTCCAAAAACACCGGGGAGCTGTTTTTT
-,TRBJ1-5,TRBV7-6,-,CASSLAPGRSNQPQHF,TGTGCCAGCAGCTTAGCGCCGGGCCGAAGCAATCAGCCCCAGCATTTT
few,TRBJ2-1,TRBV4-3,-,CASSQSSVGRLNEQFF,TGCGCCAGCAGCCAAAGCTCGGTCGGAAGGCTCAATGAGCAGTTCTTC
many,TRBJ2-1,TRBV7-9,-,CASIGGNEQFF,TGTGCCAGCATCGGCGGCAATGAGCAGTTCTTC
-,TRBJ2-5,TRBV10-3,TRBD2,CATKGLAGGETQYF,TGTGCCACCAAGGGACTAGCGGGAGGAGAGACCCAGTACTTC
-,TRBJ1-4,TRBV18,-,CASSREEKLFF,TGTGCCAGCTCACGAGAGGAAAAACTGTTTTTT
-,TRBJ2-5,TRBV5-6,-,CASSFTGGYQETQYF,TGTGCCAGCAGCTTCACGGGCGGGTACCAAGAGACCCAGTACTTC
few,TRBJ2-3,TRBV29-1,-,CSVGTGFTDTQYF,TGCAGCGTGGGAACAGGGTTCACAGATACGCAGTATTTT
few,TRBJ1-5,TRBV24-1,-,CATSWTGHNQPQHF,TGTGCCACCAGTTGGACGGGCCACAATCAGCCCCAGCATTTT
many,TRBJ2-5,TRBV7-9,-,CASKGGAEETQYF,TGTGCCAGCAAGGGTGGCGCGGAAGAGACCCAGTACTTC
few,TRBJ2-5,TRBV11-2,TRBD2,CASSPSGYYQETQYF,TGTGCCAGCAGTCCTAGCGGATACTACCAAGAGACCCAGTACTTC
few,TRBJ2-7,TRBV12-3/TRBV12-4,TRBD2,CASSLALIAGSYEQYF,TGTGCCAGCAGTCTGGCCCTTATAGCGGGAAGCTACGAGCAGTACTTC
-,TRBJ2-3,TRBV2,-,CARSTGHDTDTQYF,TGTGCCAGGTCCACGGGACACGACACAGATACGCAGTATTTT
-,TRBJ1-6,TRBV5-4,-,CASSNRFGDSPLHF,TGTGCCAGCAGCAACCGTTTCGGGGACTCACCCCTCCACTTT
-,TRBJ2-1,TRBV7-2,TRBD2,CASSPARAGGYNEQFF,TGTGCCAGCAGCCCAGCAAGGGCGGGGGGATACAATGAGCAGTTCTTC
few,TRBJ2-5,TRBV5-4,-,CASSQGPRGQETQYF,TGTGCCAGCAGCCAAGGCCCTCGGGGCCAAGAGACCCAGTACTTC
many,TRBJ1-4,TRBV7-2,-,CASSLRTRQDSEKLFF,TGTGCCAGCAGCTTACGAACGAGACAGGACAGTGAAAAACTGTTTTTT
few,TRBJ1-1,TRBV5-4,-,CASSLESPGKAFF,TGTGCCAGCAGCTTGGAGTCCCCAGGGAAAGCTTTCTTT
many,TRBJ2-1,TRBV7-2,-,CASSSPYNEQFF,TGTGCCAGCAGCTCCCCGTACAATGAGCAGTTCTTC
few,TRBJ2-5,TRBV29-1,-,CSVGPRLRETQYF,TGCAGCGTTGGACCGCGACTCAGGGAGACCCAGTACTTC
many,TRBJ1-5,TRBV7-2,TRBD1,CASSPPGQGRQPQHF,TGTGCCAGCAGCCCCCCCGGACAGGGGCGGCAGCCCCAGCATTTT